Following are 21 T cell receptor beta chains from one sample sequenced in a study of T cells in Graves' hyperthyroidism and ophthalmopathy. RNA transcripts provided the source from which TCR beta CDR3 regions were amplified. The HTBI set primed first-round TCR CDR3 RT-PCR. TCRdb passed the multiplex PCR reads through MiXCR, listing each CDR3 protein once. The data show about 400,000 distinct CDR3 sequences, with 14% to 15% seen just once and roughly an eighth held by the top ten. What was sequenced was blood. The receptors originated from a man aged 18 to 30 with Graves' ophthalmopathy.

This clonotype was found many times. The rearrangement joins TRBV12-3 or TRBV12-4 to TRBJ2-7; 7 nucleotides align to TRBD2. The V and J ends lost 5 bases and 0 bases, in that order; junction bases with no gene match: 7. This CDR3 is built from 15 residues. The CDR3 sequence is CASSVGLGSSYEQYF. The CDR3 DNA follows: TGTGCCAGCAGTGTCGGACTAGGTAGCTCCTACGAGCAGTACTTC.

As regards this clonotype: Since a much larger clone is just one base distant, this may be a read error. This chain connects TRBV10-3 to TRBJ2-7; D call uncertain. Germline CDR1 reads ENHRY; CDR2 reads SYGVKD. The CDR3 has 12 amino acids. The CDR3 DNA follows: TGTGCCATCAGTGAGTCTACCTACGAGCATTACTTC. Amino acid sequence: CAISESTYEHYF.

Many counts were recorded for this clonotype. The chain is built from TRBV2 and TRBJ2-3; D could derive from TRBD1 or TRBD2 (5 bases each). The CDR3 spans 14 residues. Between the trimmed V and J ends, which lost 10 bases and 2 bases, there was a span of 16 bases. Germline-derived CDR1 and CDR2 are SNHLY and FYNNEI. The CDR3 DNA reads as TGTGCCACTACGATGAGGGGCGACACAGATACGCAGTATTTT. It specifies CATTMRGDTDTQYF.

The sample holds one count of this clonotype. This sequence joins TRBV5-1 and TRBJ2-2; 12 positions match TRBD2. Germline V CDR1 and CDR2: SGHRS, YFSETQ. The CDR3 length is 15 residues. V was clipped by 4 bases and J by 7 bases; unmatched bases: 5. CDR3 in amino acids: CASSRLAGEVGELFF. The CDR3 DNA reads as TGCGCCAGCAGCCGACTAGCGGGAGAGGTCGGGGAGCTGTTTTTT.

The DNA for the CDR3 is TGTGCCAGCAGTTCCTCGAGGGCGGCGAATCAGCCCCAGCATTTT. It yields the protein CASSSSRAANQPQHF. The chain has TRBV6-2 or TRBV6-3 and TRBJ1-5, with unresolved D. Trimming cost V 4 bases and J 4 bases, with 14 bases left between them. The CDR3 contains 15 residues. Germline V CDR1 and CDR2: MNHEY, SVGEGT.

This clonotype has at least ten counts. This rearrangement joins TRBV10-3 to TRBJ2-7, with 10 bases identical to TRBD1. The CDR3 extends over 20 amino acids. Germline V gene sequence: CDR1 ENHRY, CDR2 SYGVKD. Trimming took 3 bases from V and 3 from J; bases not matched to a gene: 20. The CDR3: CAISERLGTGVRLADYEQYF. CDR3 nucleotide sequence: TGTGCCATCAGTGAAAGGCTCGGGACAGGGGTTCGGCTAGCGGACTACGAGCAGTACTTC.

This clonotype was observed a single time. This chain links TRBV6-1 with TRBJ2-1; D tentatively fits TRBD1 or TRBD2 (5 bases each). Germline CDR1 is MNHNS and CDR2 is SASEGT. Trimming took off 3 bases at V and 10 bases at J, with 25 bases between the two ends. CDR3 length: 17 residues. The CDR3 region is CASSDFSEGTRAYEQFF. The CDR3 DNA reads as TGTGCCAGCAGTGATTTCTCCGAGGGGACGCGGGCCTACGAGCAGTTCTTC.

This clonotype was found many times. CDR3 protein: CASINSGANVLTF. The CDR3, as DNA: TGTGCCAGCATTAACTCTGGGGCCAACGTCCTGACTTTC. The chain couples TRBV12-3 or TRBV12-4 to TRBJ2-6; D gene unclear. The CDR3 contains 13 residues. V was trimmed by 7 bases and J by 0 bases, leaving 4 bases between them.

This chain uses TRBV19 with TRBJ2-5; D not certain. V shed 4 bases and J shed 1 base, with 7 bases lying between them. CDR1 is LNHDA, CDR2 SQIVND, per germline (reference sequence). This CDR3 has 13 residues. This chain's CDR3 is CASSRLSQETQYF. The CDR3 nucleotides are TGTGCCAGTAGTAGGCTCTCCCAAGAGACCCAGTACTTC. Full variable domain (outside the CDR3, taken from reference TRBV19 and TRBJ2-5): DGGITQSPKYLFRKEGQNVTLSCEQNLNHDAMYWYRQDPGQGLRLIYYSQIVNDFQKGDIAEGYSVSREKKESFPLTVTSAQKNPTAFYLCASSRLSQETQYFGPGTRLLVL.

Many counts were recorded for this clonotype. The gene calls are TRBV11-2 and TRBJ2-3; 11 bases are a match to TRBD2. V lost 6 bases, J lost 4 bases, and 6 bases stayed unmatched. CDR3 length: 15 amino acids. Germline CDR1 SGHAT, CDR2 FQNNGV. CDR3 DNA sequence: TGTGCCAGCAGTCCACTAGCGGGAGTGCCAGATACGCAGTATTTT. Translation gives CASSPLAGVPDTQYF.

At least ten counts were recorded for this clonotype. The chain joins TRBV11-2 to TRBJ2-5; D not certain. V dropped 1 base and J dropped 3 bases, with 9 bases sitting between them. Germline values: CDR1 SGHAT, CDR2 FQNNGV. The CDR3 totals 14 residues. In DNA form, the CDR3 reads TGTGCCAGCAGCTTAGCGGCGGAGAAAGAGACCCAGTACTTC. This gives the protein CASSLAAEKETQYF.

The chain combines TRBV24-1 with TRBJ2-3; 11 bases are shared with TRBD2. V was clipped by 4 bases and J by 0 bases; unmatched bases: 8. CDR3 length: 18 amino acids. Germline-derived CDR1 and CDR2 are KGHDR and SFDVKD. The CDR3 DNA sequence: TGTGCCACCAGTGACGCTCTACTAGCGGGGGCTAGCACAGATACGCAGTATTTT. It codes for CATSDALLAGASTDTQYF.

This clonotype was observed at least ten times. This chain connects TRBV11-2 to TRBJ1-1; D uncertain. V was pared by 4 bases and J by 1 base, with 13 bases between. CDR1 and CDR2 (germline): SGHAT, FQNNGV. CDR3 size: 15 residues. The DNA of the CDR3 is TGTGCCAGCAGCTCCCTGTGGACGGAGAACACTGAAGCTTTCTTT. This sequence encodes CASSSLWTENTEAFF.

This clonotype was detected only a few times. At one of its ends the junction is not consistent with the germline gene, which may arise from a read error. The rearrangement uses TRBV5-8 and TRBJ2-5; D ambiguous. Germline CDR1 reads SGHTS; CDR2 reads YDEGEE. The CDR3 contains 18 residues. The CDR3 DNA sequence: TGTGCCAGCAGCTTGGAACAGTTAACCCGCAACGACCAAGAGACCCAGCACTTC. This gives the protein CASSLEQLTRNDQETQHF.

The table lists this clonotype with a few counts. The CDR3 bases are TGTGCCAGCTCACCGATGGACAGGGGTAATCTTTCACCCCTCCACTTT. Translating it yields CASSPMDRGNLSPLHF. The chain joins TRBV18 to TRBJ1-6, with 9 nucleotides matching TRBD1. The germline V gene encodes CDR1 KGHSH and CDR2 LQKENI. CDR3 length: 16 amino acids. Trimming took 3 bases from V and 9 from J; bases not matched to a gene: 9.

This clonotype was counted many times. The chain employs TRBV9 and TRBJ1-1; possibly TRBD1 for D (6 bases). The V end was cut by 1 base, the J end by 8 bases, with 15 bases between. The CDR3 has 14 residues. Germline CDR1 is SGDLS and CDR2 is YYNGEE. The CDR3 protein is CASSVRGIGQEAFF. CDR3 sequence (DNA): TGTGCCAGCAGCGTACGCGGAATTGGACAGGAAGCTTTCTTT.

This clonotype has a handful of counts. The chain carries TRBV7-3 and TRBJ2-3, with D maybe TRBD2 (6 bases). This CDR3 is 16 amino acids long. Per the germline V gene, CDR1 is SGHTA and CDR2 is FQGTGA. With 5 bases removed from V and 0 bases from J, the gap between germline ends came to 15 bases. Here the CDR3 reads CASSQEIAASTDTQYF. The CDR3 nucleotides read TGTGCCAGCAGCCAAGAGATAGCGGCTAGCACAGATACGCAGTATTTT.

This clonotype was found many times. The chain has TRBV29-1 and TRBJ2-7; 10 bases align to TRBD1. Trimming took 4 bases from V and 5 from J; bases not matched to a gene: 8. CDR1 and CDR2 (germline): SQVTM, ANQGSEA. This CDR3 is built from 14 residues. The CDR3 region is CSVAGDRGADEQYF. The CDR3 region has the DNA TGCAGCGTTGCCGGGGACAGGGGTGCAGACGAGCAGTACTTC.

This clonotype was detected many times. The V gene is TRBV6-5, the J gene TRBJ2-2, with 7 positions matching TRBD1. Germline values: CDR1 MNHEY, CDR2 SVGAGI. J lost 3 bases, V lost 6 bases, and 4 bases had no gene match. This CDR3 contains 14 residues. Here the CDR3 DNA reads TGTGCCAGCAGCTACAGGGGAGACACCGGGGAGCTGTTTTTT. Translation gives CASSYRGDTGELFF.

This clonotype was counted ten times or more. The CDR3 is CSAPTRETQYF. CDR3 nucleotide sequence: TGCAGTGCCCCAACACGAGAGACCCAGTACTTC. The gene calls are TRBV20-1 and TRBJ2-5, with unresolved D. Germline values: CDR1 DFQATT, CDR2 SNEGSKA (reference sequence). Deletions cut 6 bases from V and 4 bases from J, with 9 bases between. The CDR3 has 11 residues.

This clonotype was detected ten times or more. The chain couples TRBV12-3 or TRBV12-4 to TRBJ2-7; D not certain. The CDR3 is 12 amino acids. Trimming left V 2 bases short and J 5 bases short, with 7 bases between. The CDR3 loop reads CASSLIPNEQYF. CDR3 in DNA: TGTGCCAGCAGTTTAATCCCCAACGAGCAGTACTTC.